This T cell receptor beta chain is from a study of shared clonotypes between healthy human individuals. For every subset, genomic DNA was evenly distributed across several immunoSEQ plates. Replicate PCRs run on unsorted PBMC used 250 to 350 ng DNA, which was some 30,000 T cell genomes. Profiled with immunoSEQ multiplex PCR; TCRdb holds only in-frame clones, not every one. The repertoire holds 530,000 or so clones, with over 75% as singletons. The receptor was derived from a woman between 35 and 50 years old in good health. Some clones in this sample may be carry-over from other donors' samples. The material sequenced was PBMCs.

CDR3 in DNA: TGCGCCAGCAGTACCGACACCTCTGTAATCTCTGGAAACACCATATATTTT. This codes for CASSTDTSVISGNTIYF. V gene TRBV5-1 combines with J gene TRBJ1-3; no definite D call. Germline V lookup: CDR1 SGHRS, CDR2 YFSETQ. The germline V and J ends were trimmed by 5 bases and 0 bases, with 18 bases remaining between them. The length of the CDR3 is 17 residues.